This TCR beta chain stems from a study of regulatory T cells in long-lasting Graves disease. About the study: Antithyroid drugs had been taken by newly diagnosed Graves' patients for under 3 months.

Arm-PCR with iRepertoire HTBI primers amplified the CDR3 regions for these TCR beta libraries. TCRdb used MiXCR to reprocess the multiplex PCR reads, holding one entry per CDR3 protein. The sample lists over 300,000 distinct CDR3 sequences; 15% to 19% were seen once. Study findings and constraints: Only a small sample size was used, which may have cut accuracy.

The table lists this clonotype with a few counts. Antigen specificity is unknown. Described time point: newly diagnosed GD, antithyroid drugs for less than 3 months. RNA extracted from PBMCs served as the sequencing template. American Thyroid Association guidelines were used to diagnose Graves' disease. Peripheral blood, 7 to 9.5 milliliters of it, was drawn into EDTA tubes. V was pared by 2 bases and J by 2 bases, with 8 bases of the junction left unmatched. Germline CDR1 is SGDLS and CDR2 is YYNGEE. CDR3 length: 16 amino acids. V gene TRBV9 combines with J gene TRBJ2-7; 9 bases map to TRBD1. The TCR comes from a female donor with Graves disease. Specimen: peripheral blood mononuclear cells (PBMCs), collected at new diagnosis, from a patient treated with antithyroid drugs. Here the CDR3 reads CASSVSAGTGPYEQYF. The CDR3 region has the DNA TGTGCCAGCAGCGTCTCCGCGGGGACAGGGCCCTACGAGCAGTACTTC.